Shown below are 16 T cell receptor beta chains from a single sample sequenced in a study of beta chain features in type 1 diabetes. The investigators reverse transcribed all of the isolated RNA, so they sequenced expressed TCRB transcripts. Sequencing was performed with immunoSEQ multiplex PCR; in TCRdb, only in-frame clones are kept and a portion is missing. In the table there are fewer than 250,000 clones, 9% to 10% of which are singletons. The sequenced sample consisted of naive CD4+ T cells from blood. All receptors come from a young woman in good health.

Only a few counts were recorded for this clone. V gene TRBV7-9 combines with J gene TRBJ2-7, with 7 bases fitting TRBD1. Looked up from germline, CDR1 is SEHNR and CDR2 is FQNEAQ (reference sequence). The CDR3 consists of 13 residues. The ends lost 5 bases at V and 2 bases at J; junction bases unmatched: 3. This CDR3 is CASSRQGPYEQYF. The CDR3 DNA sequence: TGTGCCAGCAGCCGACAGGGCCCCTACGAGCAGTACTTC. The entire variable domain, with the rest obtained from reference TRBV7-9 and TRBJ2-7, is as follows: DTGVSQNPRHKITKRGQNVTFRCDPISEHNRLYWYRQTLGQGPEFLTYFQNEAQLEKSRLLSDRFSAERPKGSFSTLEIQRTEQGDSAMYLCASSRQGPYEQYFGPGTRLTVT.

J is TRBJ2-1 and V is TRBV5-1; 10 bases match TRBD1. This CDR3 is 16 amino acids long. In germline, CDR1 is SGHRS, CDR2 YFSETQ. V lost 2 bases, J lost 2 bases, and 4 bases stayed unmatched. CDR3 DNA: TGCGCCAGCAGCTTACCGGGACAGGGGACCTACAATGAGCAGTTCTTC. Its translation is CASSLPGQGTYNEQFF.

The gene calls are TRBV5-4 and TRBJ2-3; D is possibly TRBD2 (7 bases). Trimming removed 3 bases from V and 4 bases from J, with 12 bases in between. CDR1 is SGHNT and CDR2 is YYREEE in the germline V gene (reference sequence). This CDR3 spans 14 amino acids. The CDR3: CASSSRGAADTQYF. In DNA, the CDR3 is TGTGCCAGCAGCTCCCGGGGGGCGGCAGATACGCAGTATTTT.

There are a few counts of this clone. The rearrangement uses TRBV5-1 and TRBJ1-1, with TRBD1 matching 8 bases. The CDR3 is 15 residues long. CDR1 is SGHRS and CDR2 is YFSETQ in the germline V gene. Losses at the gene ends were 5 bases for V and 4 bases for J; bases not matched to a gene: 10. In DNA form, the CDR3 reads TGCGCCAGCAGACCGCCAAGGACAGGGACCACTGAAGCTTTCTTT. Translating gives CASRPPRTGTTEAFF.

The V call is TRBV28, the J call TRBJ2-3; D is perhaps TRBD1 (6 bases). Germline V gene lookup returns CDR1 MDHEN and CDR2 SYDVKM. The CDR3 is made up of 13 amino acids. The V end was cut by 8 bases, the J end by 4 bases, with 13 bases between. CDR3 region: CASRDTGADTQYF. CDR3 sequence (DNA): TGTGCCAGCCGGGACACCGGCGCAGATACGCAGTATTTT.

This clone was detected a few times. The chain recombines TRBV2 with TRBJ2-1; 11 bases are a match to TRBD2. The CDR3 totals 15 residues. Germline V gene lookup returns CDR1 SNHLY and CDR2 FYNNEI. J was trimmed by 9 bases and V by 3 bases; bases with no gene match: 7. The CDR3 DNA is TGTGCCAGCAGTGACCCACCGGGACTAGCGGTTGAGCAGTTCTTC. It specifies CASSDPPGLAVEQFF.

In its sample, this clone was seen a few times. The chain recombines TRBV9 with TRBJ2-3, with 12 bases fitting TRBD2. The V segment lost 0 bases and the J segment 5 bases; nucleotides outside the gene matches: 7. The germline V gene encodes CDR1 SGDLS and CDR2 YYNGEE. The CDR3 sequence is 17 residues long. For the CDR3, the DNA is TGTGCCAGCAGCGTAGCGGCTAGCGGGGGGGGACAAGATACGCAGTATTTT. The encoded protein is CASSVAASGGGQDTQYF. Variable domain in full (rest from reference TRBV9 and TRBJ2-3): DSGVTQTPKHLITATGQRVTLRCSPRSGDLSVYWYQQSLDQGLQFLIQYYNGEERAKGNILERFSAQQFPDLHSELNLSSLELGDSALYFCASSVAASGGGQDTQYFGPGTRLTVL.

The rearrangement links TRBV19 to TRBJ2-2, with D possibly matching TRBD2 (5 bases). V was trimmed by 9 bases and J by 4 bases, leaving 21 bases between them. The CDR3 has 16 amino acids. Germline lookup yields CDR1 LNHDA and CDR2 SQIVND (reference sequence). CDR3 in amino acids: CASKKRVGESTGELFF. The DNA of the CDR3 is TGTGCCAGCAAGAAAAGAGTGGGAGAGAGCACCGGGGAGCTGTTTTTT.

This clone was counted only a few times. The chain uses TRBV5-1 and TRBJ2-1; 10 nucleotides align to TRBD2. The germline gives CDR1 SGHRS, CDR2 YFSETQ. Trimming at V came to 0 bases and at J to 3 bases, leaving 9 bases not matched to a gene. The CDR3 has 18 amino acids. Here the CDR3 DNA reads TGCGCCAGCAGCTTGGCCGGGGCTAGCGGGAGAATCTACAATGAGCAGTTCTTC. This gives the protein CASSLAGASGRIYNEQFF.

This clone has just a few counts. The rearrangement links TRBV6-5 to TRBJ2-3, with a weak D call TRBD1 (7 bases). The V gene's germline CDR1 is MNHEY and CDR2 SVGAGI. The CDR3 is 15 amino acids. V gave up 8 bases and J gave up 4 bases, with 19 bases separating them. The chain's CDR3 is CASASGGGPPDTQYF. CDR3 bases: TGTGCCAGCGCCTCAGGGGGAGGCCCGCCAGATACGCAGTATTTT.

This sequence joins TRBV19 and TRBJ2-1, with TRBD2 as a possible D gene (6 bases). The V gene lost 5 bases and the J gene lost 7 bases, with 12 bases spanning the gap. The length of the CDR3 is 13 residues. Germline V gene data show CDR1 as LNHDA and CDR2 as SQIVND (reference sequence). In nucleotides, the CDR3 is TGTGCCAGTAGTTCGGGACTCCGAAATGAGCAGTTCTTC. It is translated as CASSSGLRNEQFF.

This clone has only a few counts. J is TRBJ2-1 and V is TRBV11-2; D unclear. With 5 bases removed from V and 0 bases from J, the gap between germline ends came to 2 bases. Germline CDR1 and CDR2: SGHAT and FQNNGV. The CDR3 contains 12 residues. The CDR3 protein is CASSLSYNEQFF. The CDR3 DNA sequence: TGTGCCAGCAGCCTCTCCTACAATGAGCAGTTCTTC.

This clone was detected only a few times. J is TRBJ2-2 and V is TRBV30; D is possibly TRBD2 (5 bases). Germline V gives CDR1 GTSNPN, CDR2 SVGIG (reference sequence). The V end lost 0 bases, the J end lost 9 bases, and 11 bases lay between the germline ends. The CDR3 is 13 amino acids. The chain's CDR3 is CAWSVRRGRELFF. In nucleotides, the CDR3 is TGTGCCTGGAGTGTACGTAGAGGGAGGGAGCTGTTTTTT.

The chain employs TRBV5-1 and TRBJ1-3; D is unclear. The CDR3 is 13 residues long. V was pared by 5 bases and J by 4 bases, with 10 bases between. Germline-derived CDR1 and CDR2 are SGHRS and YFSETQ. CDR3 sequence (DNA): TGCGCCAGCAGACCGGACTCAGGAAACACCATATATTTT. The encoded protein is CASRPDSGNTIYF.

In its sample, this clone was seen a few times. V usage is TRBV5-6 and J usage is TRBJ2-3; 7 bases fit TRBD2. Trimming took 0 bases from V and 8 from J; bases not matched to a gene: 9. Germline-derived CDR1 and CDR2 are SGHDT and YYEEEE. The CDR3 has 15 amino acids. CDR3 nucleotide sequence: TGTGCCAGCAGCTTGGCGGTTGGGGGGGAGTCTACGCAGTATTTT. The encoded protein is CASSLAVGGESTQYF.

V usage is TRBV30 and J usage is TRBJ2-7; 11 positions match TRBD1. This CDR3 region has 14 residues. Germline trimming cut 1 base from V and 2 bases from J; bases unmatched to any gene: 1. The V gene's germline CDR1 is GTSNPN and CDR2 SVGIG (reference sequence). Here the CDR3 reads CAWSGGQGAYEQYF. The CDR3 nucleotides read TGTGCCTGGAGTGGGGGACAGGGGGCCTACGAGCAGTACTTC.